This TCR beta chain was recorded in a study of cytomegalovirus exposure and HLA in healthy donors. The CDR3 sequence is 17 residues long. Germline CDR1 SGHTA, CDR2 FQGNSA. Germline trimming cut 5 bases from V and 3 bases from J; bases unmatched to any gene: 13. PCR involved 60 Vbeta and 13 Jbeta primers. Data came from immunoSEQ multiplex PCR; TCRdb stores just in-frame clones and leaves some out. The sample yields fewer than 200,000 clones, around 76% seen once. This TCR was sampled from a female donor in good health and CMV-seronegative. The chain recombines TRBV7-2 with TRBJ2-7; 10 bases map to TRBD1. Sequencing input: PBMCs. The CDR3 region has the DNA TGTGCCAGCAGCCCCTCCGGGACAGGGGCAAACTTCTACGAGCAGTACTTC. Translating gives CASSPSGTGANFYEQYF.